A selection of T cell receptor beta chains follows, all from one sample in a study of T cell changes during pregnancy in multiple sclerosis. The repertoire was sequenced with immunoSEQ multiplex PCR; TCRdb's copy has only in-frame clones and lacks some. The sample contains approximately 20,000 clones, 86% of which appear only once. The sample consisted of CD8+ T cells from peripheral blood mononuclear cells, taken in the third trimester of pregnancy. Every receptor here comes from a female donor in good health, enrolled as a control in a pregnancy study. Both conserved end residues are part of each CDR3. D genes are given only for firm matches.

CDR3 DNA | CDR3 protein | J gene | D gene | V gene
TGTGCCACCACTAGGGGGGGCGCGAACACCGGGGAGCTGTTTTTT | CATTRGGANTGELFF | TRBJ2-2 | - | TRBV28
TGTGCCAGCAGCTTATATGACACCGGGGAGCTGTTTTTT | CASSLYDTGELFF | TRBJ2-2 | - | TRBV11-3
TGTGCCTGGACCCCCCTCGGGGGAGAGCAGTTCTTC | CAWTPLGGEQFF | TRBJ2-1 | - | TRBV30
TGTGCCAGCAGCGTAGTGGGGGGGCCTGGAGATACGCAGTATTTT | CASSVVGGPGDTQYF | TRBJ2-3 | - | TRBV9
TGTGCCAGCAGTGACAGACAGGGCCTAAGCTCCTACGAGCAGTACTTC | CASSDRQGLSSYEQYF | TRBJ2-7 | TRBD1 | TRBV11-2
TGTGCCAGCAGCCCTTTAGGGGGCACGAGGGGCTATGGCTACACCTTC | CASSPLGGTRGYGYTF | TRBJ1-2 | - | TRBV21-1
TGTGCCAGCAGCGTAGGTCTGTCCTACAATGAGCAGTTCTTC | CASSVGLSYNEQFF | TRBJ2-1 | - | TRBV9
TGTGCCAGCAGTGGGAACAGCGGCTACGAGCAGTACTTC | CASSGNSGYEQYF | TRBJ2-7 | - | TRBV25-1
TGTGCCAGCAGCTTTAGCAGACAGGCGTTTGTTGGGGCCAACGTCCTGACTTTC | CASSFSRQAFVGANVLTF | TRBJ2-6 | - | TRBV9
TGTGCCAGCAGTAGTTGGGGGGGGTCAGAGACCCAGTACTTC | CASSSWGGSETQYF | TRBJ2-5 | TRBD2 | TRBV9